The entry below gives a single TCR beta chain sequence along with its context. Its recognized antigen is unknown. Compared with germline, one end of the junction differs, possibly owing to a read error. From the germline V gene (reference sequence), CDR1 is LNHDA and CDR2 is SQIVND. Taken from cysteine to phenylalanine, the CDR3 has 14 residues. The sequence is cut down to CDR3 DNA, 42 bases in frame from base 1. This sample was taken from a study of molecular identifiers for immune sequencing clone quantification (dated 2018 in TCRdb). About the full investigation: In a replicate experiment, RNA from roughly 20,000 or 100,000 naive CD8 T cells was split into five aliquots, four of which were sequenced. CD8 T cells were used in a methods study to benchmark molecular-identifier clustering-based TCR repertoire sequencing (MIDCIRS) and TCR RNA copy counting. The investigation overall reported the following: Naive libraries contained spiked-in Jurkat TCR RNA (approximately ten copies' worth), which is not part of the donor repertoire. Even against a background of roughly 1 million naive CD8 T cells, spiked-in Jurkat TCR RNA amounting to a single cell's worth was reported to be detectable. Modeling estimated about 3 recovered TCR RNA copies per cell, compared with about 10 by digital PCR, which implies 30% to 35% capture efficiency. Clones above 20 RNA copies held over 99% of molecules in CMV-specific effector cells but under 1% in naive cells. Without barcode sub-clustering, chimeric consensus sequences inflated TCR diversity; chimeras reached as high as 47%. The sizes of highly expanded clones could end up underestimated when identical TCR molecules share a barcode.

The method behind the library was PCR. The sequencer was an Illumina HiSeq 4000. Bulk TCR libraries were generated as previously described, with the TCR primers listed in Table S5 used. The Qiagen AllPrep DNA/RNA kit was used to purify total RNA. Before analysis, reads from multiple sequencing runs of one library were combined. The paper's data handling went like this. Only reads with exact TCR constant sequence were kept, trimmed to 150 nt, and grouped by their 12-nt molecular barcodes. Reads within each barcode group were sub-clustered using a 15% Levenshtein threshold, and quality-weighted consensus sequences were constructed for each RNA molecule. Non-functional sequences were excluded, and lower-count sequences lying one edit away from another sequence were also excluded. Barcode sub-clusters with fewer than 20% of the maximum read count were removed, based on fitting two negative binomial distributions. The raw public reads went through TCRdb reprocessing: fastp at Q25, MiXCR clone calling, in-frame beta chains kept. Merged by CDR3 protein, the rows form single entries marked with the most common genes and DNA. The V and J calls and clone size come from TCRdb's table, not from the authors' own analysis. The sample profile shows about 640,000 distinct CDR3 sequences; less than 20% of them were found once. The top ten hold 0.75% to 0.95% of the sample.

Libraries of naive CD8 T cells were generated from roughly 21,000 to 960,000 sorted cells, with 10%, 30% or 50% of the purified RNA used. Naive CD8 T cells, defined as CD8+CD4-CCR7+CD45RA+, were FACS-sorted into RLT Plus buffer on a BD FACSAria II. To test detection sensitivity, Jurkat RNA equivalent to nine to ten TCR copies was spiked into samples of roughly 19,000-1,000,000 naive CD8 T cells. CD8 T cells were enriched with RosetteSep CD8+ T Cell Enrichment Cocktail and Ficoll-Paque, followed by ACK red cell lysis. The clonotype comes from a human donor in good health. Some libraries in this study had Jurkat cell RNA spiked in. Sequenced: naive CD8+ T cells from blood, with Jurkat cell RNA spiked in. Interpreted using the paper, the cell subset or site label stands for: FACS-sorted CD8+CD4-CCR7+CD45RA+ naive T cells. This receptor chain uses TRBV19 and TRBJ1-4; no confident D gene assignment can be made. The nucleotide sequence reads TGTGCCAGTAGTATTCATTGGCTTAATGAAAAACCGTTTTTT. Its amino acids are CASSIHWLNEKPFF.